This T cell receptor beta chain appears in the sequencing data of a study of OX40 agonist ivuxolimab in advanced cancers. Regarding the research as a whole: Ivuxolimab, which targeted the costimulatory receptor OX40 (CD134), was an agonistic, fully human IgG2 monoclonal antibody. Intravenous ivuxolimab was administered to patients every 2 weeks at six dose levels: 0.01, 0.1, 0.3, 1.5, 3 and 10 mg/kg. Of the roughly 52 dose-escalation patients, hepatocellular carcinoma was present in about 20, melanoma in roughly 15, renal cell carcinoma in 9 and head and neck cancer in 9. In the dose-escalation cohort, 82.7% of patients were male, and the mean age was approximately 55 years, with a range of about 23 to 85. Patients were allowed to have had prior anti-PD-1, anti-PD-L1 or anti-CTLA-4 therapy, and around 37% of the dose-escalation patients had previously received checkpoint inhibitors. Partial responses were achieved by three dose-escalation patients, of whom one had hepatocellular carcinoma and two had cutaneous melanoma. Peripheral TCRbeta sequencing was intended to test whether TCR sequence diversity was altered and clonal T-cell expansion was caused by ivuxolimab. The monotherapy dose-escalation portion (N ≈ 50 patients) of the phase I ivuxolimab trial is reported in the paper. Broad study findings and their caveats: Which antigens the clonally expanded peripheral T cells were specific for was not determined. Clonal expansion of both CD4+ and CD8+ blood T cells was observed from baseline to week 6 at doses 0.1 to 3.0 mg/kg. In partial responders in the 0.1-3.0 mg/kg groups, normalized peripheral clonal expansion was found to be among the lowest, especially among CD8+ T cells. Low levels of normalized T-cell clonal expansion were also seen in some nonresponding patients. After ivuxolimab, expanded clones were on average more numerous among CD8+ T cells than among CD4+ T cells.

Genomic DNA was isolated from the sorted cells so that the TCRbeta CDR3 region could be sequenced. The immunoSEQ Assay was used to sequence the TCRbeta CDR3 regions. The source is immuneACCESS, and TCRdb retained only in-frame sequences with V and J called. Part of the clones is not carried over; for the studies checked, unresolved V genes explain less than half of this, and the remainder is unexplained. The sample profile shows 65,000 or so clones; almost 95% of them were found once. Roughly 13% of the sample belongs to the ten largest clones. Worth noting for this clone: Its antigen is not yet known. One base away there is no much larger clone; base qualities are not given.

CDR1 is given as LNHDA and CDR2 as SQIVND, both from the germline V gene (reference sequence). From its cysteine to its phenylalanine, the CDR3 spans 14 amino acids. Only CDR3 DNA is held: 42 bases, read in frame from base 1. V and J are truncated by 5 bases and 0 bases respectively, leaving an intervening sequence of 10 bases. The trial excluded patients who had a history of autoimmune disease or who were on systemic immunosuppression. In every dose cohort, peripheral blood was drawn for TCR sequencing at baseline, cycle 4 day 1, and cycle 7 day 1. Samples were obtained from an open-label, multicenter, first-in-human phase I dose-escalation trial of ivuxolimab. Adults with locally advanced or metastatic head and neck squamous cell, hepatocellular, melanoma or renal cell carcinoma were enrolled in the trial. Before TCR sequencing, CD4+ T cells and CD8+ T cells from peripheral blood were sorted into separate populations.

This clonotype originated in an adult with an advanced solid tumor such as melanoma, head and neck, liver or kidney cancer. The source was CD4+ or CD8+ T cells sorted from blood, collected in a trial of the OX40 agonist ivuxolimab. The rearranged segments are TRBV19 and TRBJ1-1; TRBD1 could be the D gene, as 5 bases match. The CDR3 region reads CASSPGPMNTEAFF. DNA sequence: TGTGCCAGTAGTCCGGGACCGATGAACACTGAAGCTTTCTTT.